This entry concerns a single TCR beta chain. This specimen belongs to a study of blood T cell repertoires in COVID-19. At the level of the study: In each case, the material was cDNA or gDNA derived from T cells, B-cell-depleted T cells, or PBMCs.

The data were produced by immunoSEQ multiplex PCR, yet TCRdb's version contains in-frame clones alone and is incomplete. The sample holds some 100,000 clones, approximately 87% seen once. Trimming stripped 4 bases from V and 7 bases from J, with 23 bases between. Germline assignment: CDR1 KGHSH and CDR2 LQKENI. The CDR3 totals 16 residues. This sequence originates from a human donor in a cohort sampled during active COVID-19. J is TRBJ2-7 and V is TRBV18; D is possibly TRBD2 (6 bases). The sequenced material came from peripheral blood. CDR3 in amino acids: CASSLGAGGGGYEQYF. CDR3 bases: TGTGCCAGCTCACTCGGAGCTGGGGGAGGTGGATATGAGCAGTACTTC.